The sequence of this TCR beta chain was determined in a study of blood T cell repertoires in COVID-19. Whole-study context: The analysed material was cDNA or gDNA that came from T cells, B-cell-depleted T cells, or PBMCs.

Generated by immunoSEQ multiplex PCR, the TCRdb table keeps only in-frame clones and is missing some. This table holds fewer than 95,000 clones, approximately 74% found once. Sequencing was done on a sample of peripheral blood. The TCR was taken from a man between 70 and 80 years old with COVID-19, enrolled during active disease.

CDR3 sequence (DNA): TGTGCCAGCAGTGACTACGGACAGGCCACAGATACGCAGTATTTT. Its translation: CASSDYGQATDTQYF. The chain carries TRBV6-4 and TRBJ2-3, with TRBD1 matching 7 bases. Germline CDR1 and CDR2: MRHNA and SNTAGT. Losses at the gene ends were 1 base for V and 2 bases for J; bases not matched to a gene: 3. The CDR3 is 15 amino acids.